The clone carrying this T cell receptor beta chain was picked up a small number of times. What it binds is unknown. The length of the CDR3 is 15 residues. Germline V gene lookup returns CDR1 SGHRS and CDR2 YFSETQ. The J segment lost 3 bases and the V segment lost 2 bases, leaving 7 bases of the junction unmatched. Constant-region reverse primers amplified full-length variable regions, followed by semi-nested Nested Universal Primer A PCR. TCRdb re-derived calls from the 5' RACE reads in MiXCR, one entry per CDR3 protein. The sample carries about 40,000 distinct CDR3 sequences, around 28% recorded once. Findings and limits, study-wide: Tumor memory CD4+ T cell TCR gene usage was found to cluster with blood and lymph node memory CD4+ cells and with lymph node naive CD4+ cells.

Sample: tumor-infiltrating memory CD4+ T cells sorted from the breast tumor. Subset here: memory CD4+ T cells, CD4+CD45RO+CD25-. This receptor was identified in a female donor with breast cancer. This rearrangement joins TRBV5-1 to TRBJ1-2, with 7 nucleotides matching TRBD1. CDR3 in DNA: TGCGCCAGCAGCTTAGAGACAGGGACATACTATGGCTACACCTTC. As protein: CASSLETGTYYGYTF.